This paragraph reports one TCR beta chain. The germline gives CDR1 SGHNT, CDR2 YENEEA. Trimming cost V 4 bases and J 3 bases; bases outside gene matches: 4. The CDR3 loop spans 14 amino acids. The entry originates in a study of OX40 agonist ivuxolimab in advanced cancers. The repertoire was sequenced with immunoSEQ multiplex PCR; TCRdb's copy has only in-frame clones and lacks some. The sample has some 39,000 clones, roughly 81% seen once. V usage is TRBV11-3 and J usage is TRBJ2-5; TRBD2 agrees at 8 bases. The receptor was derived from an adult with an advanced solid tumor such as melanoma, head and neck, liver or kidney cancer. The sequencing here drew on CD4+ or CD8+ T cells sorted from blood, taken in a trial of the OX40 agonist ivuxolimab. The CDR3 DNA reads as TGTGCCAGCAGCTCCTTAGCGGGGAAAGAGACCCAGTACTTC. Residues: CASSSLAGKETQYF.